Presented here are 26 T cell receptor beta chains from one specimen sequenced in a study of cytomegalovirus exposure and HLA in healthy donors. Primers for the PCR totalled 60 Vbeta and 13 Jbeta. Some clones are missing from TCRdb's copy, which holds only in-frame ones; the method was immunoSEQ multiplex PCR. The sample yields about 120,000 clones, just over 15% seen once. The sequenced sample was PBMCs. The receptor source for this set is a woman aged 18-30 years in good health and CMV-seronegative.

The chain uses TRBV6-6 and TRBJ1-2; 7 nucleotides align to TRBD1. The CDR3 consists of 15 residues. V was pared by 0 bases and J by 6 bases, with 7 bases of the junction left unmatched. Germline CDR1 reads MNHNY; CDR2 reads SVGAGI (reference sequence). CDR3 sequence reads: CASSYSTGFSDGYTF. The CDR3, as DNA: TGTGCCAGCAGTTACTCGACAGGGTTTTCTGATGGCTACACCTTC.

This clone was observed a single time. DNA of the CDR3: TGCGCCAGCAGTGTCGCAGGGGGCGCGGGAACTGAAGCTTTCTTT. It is translated as CASSVAGGAGTEAFF. The genes are TRBV10-2 and TRBJ1-1; 8 bases match TRBD1. CDR3 length: 15 amino acids. With 4 bases clipped from V and 5 bases from J, the junction kept 9 bases outside the gene matches. In germline, CDR1 is WSHSY, CDR2 SAAADI.

This chain uses TRBV30 with TRBJ1-2; tentative D call: TRBD1 (6 bases). Germline CDR1 is GTSNPN and CDR2 is SVGIG (reference sequence). Trimming removed 4 bases at V and 4 bases at J, with 10 bases between. The CDR3 length is 12 residues. CDR3 coding DNA: TGTGCCTGGACTACAGGGTCCTATGGCTACACCTTC. Translation gives CAWTTGSYGYTF.

The V call is TRBV27, the J call TRBJ2-7; TRBD1 might be the D (5 bases). The germline V gene has CDR1 MNHEY and CDR2 SMNVEV (reference sequence). The CDR3 covers 13 residues. The V end was cut by 5 bases, the J end by 2 bases, with 10 bases between. CDR3: CASSRTGPYEQYF. CDR3 bases: TGTGCCAGCAGTCGTACAGGTCCCTACGAGCAGTACTTC.

The chain uses TRBV10-1 and TRBJ2-6, with a possible D match to TRBD1 (5 bases). Germline CDR1 and CDR2: WNHNN and SYGVQD (reference sequence). Trimming removed 3 bases at V and 2 bases at J, with 11 bases between. This CDR3 comprises 16 residues. In nucleotides, the CDR3 is TGCGCCAGCAGTGAACCCCAGGGAACTGGGGCCAACGTCCTGACTTTC. This codes for CASSEPQGTGANVLTF.

This clone was counted only a few times. The sample has other DNA sequences that encode this CDR3 too. The CDR3 DNA reads TGTGCCAGCAGCTTGGGGGGACAGGGCTACGAGCAGTACTTC. Encoded protein: CASSLGGQGYEQYF. The chain uses TRBV5-4 and TRBJ2-7, with 9 bases identical to TRBD1. The V segment lost 0 bases and the J segment 3 bases; nucleotides outside the gene matches: 1. There are 14 residues in the CDR3. Germline lookup yields CDR1 SGHNT and CDR2 YYREEE (reference sequence).

There are a few counts of this clone. Different DNA sequences within this sample yield the same CDR3. This chain links TRBV9 with TRBJ2-1, with 7 bases lining up with TRBD1. This CDR3 contains 13 residues. The germline V gene encodes CDR1 SGDLS and CDR2 YYNGEE. The V and J ends lost 0 bases and 9 bases, in that order; junction bases with no gene match: 3. The CDR3 sequence is CASSVGGGGEQFF. CDR3 DNA sequence: TGTGCCAGCAGCGTAGGAGGGGGCGGTGAGCAGTTCTTC.

This clone was found a few times. V gene TRBV4-2 combines with J gene TRBJ2-1; a possible D gene is TRBD1 (6 bases). This CDR3 has 15 amino acids. Trimming removed 3 bases from V and 5 bases from J, with 14 bases in between. Germline V gene data show CDR1 as LGHNA and CDR2 as YNFKEQ. The CDR3 coding sequence is TGTGCCAGCAGCCAGGATATGGGGGCCCACAATGAGCAGTTCTTC. Protein sequence: CASSQDMGAHNEQFF.

This clone appeared a few times. V gene TRBV27 combines with J gene TRBJ2-1, with 9 bases fitting TRBD2. Germline-derived CDR1 and CDR2 are MNHEY and SMNVEV (reference sequence). The CDR3 is 16 amino acids. V shed 5 bases, J shed 2 bases, and the junction held 7 bases outside the gene matches. Here the CDR3 DNA reads TGTGCCAGCAGTATCAGCAAGCGGGGGGCCTACAATGAGCAGTTCTTC. Amino acids: CASSISKRGAYNEQFF.

The V call is TRBV9, the J call TRBJ1-6; D is unclear. This CDR3 is 14 amino acids long. Germline V CDR1 and CDR2: SGDLS, YYNGEE. V was trimmed by 0 bases and J by 8 bases, leaving 9 bases between them. The CDR3 loop is CASSVGHPDSPLHF. CDR3 nucleotides: TGTGCCAGCAGCGTAGGTCACCCAGATTCACCCCTCCACTTT. The complete variable domain, with remaining parts taken from reference TRBV9 and TRBJ1-6, reads DSGVTQTPKHLITATGQRVTLRCSPRSGDLSVYWYQQSLDQGLQFLIQYYNGEERAKGNILERFSAQQFPDLHSELNLSSLELGDSALYFCASSVGHPDSPLHFGNGTRLTVT.

The chain recombines TRBV20-1 with TRBJ2-3; no clear D gene. This CDR3 has 10 residues. V was cut by 7 bases and J by 4 bases, with 6 bases left in between. The germline CDR1 and CDR2 sequences are DFQATT and SNEGSKA (reference sequence). CDR3 in DNA: TGCAGTGTATCGGCAGATACGCAGTATTTT. The encoded protein is CSVSADTQYF.

This clone was seen a handful of times. The rearrangement links TRBV5-4 to TRBJ1-1; D not resolved. Germline CDR1 is SGHNT and CDR2 is YYREEE (reference sequence). Between the trimmed V and J ends, which lost 6 bases and 0 bases, there was a span of 12 bases. The CDR3 is made up of 14 amino acids. The CDR3 coding sequence is TGTGCCAGCAAGACCGACTCAATGAACACTGAAGCTTTCTTT. This codes for CASKTDSMNTEAFF.

This clone turned up a few times. The chain is built from TRBV7-9 and TRBJ2-1; TRBD2 matches at 8 bases. Losses at the gene ends were 5 bases for V and 4 bases for J; bases not matched to a gene: 4. This CDR3 is built from 14 residues. Germline CDR1 SEHNR, CDR2 FQNEAQ (reference sequence). The CDR3 nucleotides read TGTGCCAGCAGCGCGGGGGGTGCTTACAATGAGCAGTTCTTC. This sequence encodes CASSAGGAYNEQFF.

This clone showed up just a few times. This sequence joins TRBV9 and TRBJ2-2; D might be TRBD1 (5 bases). Germline V CDR1 and CDR2: SGDLS, YYNGEE. The CDR3 totals 16 residues. V was trimmed by 4 bases and J by 7 bases, leaving 20 bases between them. CDR3 nucleotide sequence: TGTGCCAGCAGCTCCTCCCTGGGGCAGGGAATCGGGGAGCTGTTTTTT. Protein: CASSSSLGQGIGELFF. Supplemented by reference TRBV9 and TRBJ2-2, the full variable domain reads DSGVTQTPKHLITATGQRVTLRCSPRSGDLSVYWYQQSLDQGLQFLIQYYNGEERAKGNILERFSAQQFPDLHSELNLSSLELGDSALYFCASSSSLGQGIGELFFGEGSRLTVL.

This clone has just a few counts. The chain joins TRBV9 to TRBJ1-5; 8 nucleotides match TRBD1. CDR3 length: 16 residues. Germline CDR1 reads SGDLS; CDR2 reads YYNGEE. The ends lost 3 bases at V and 0 bases at J; junction bases unmatched: 5. The CDR3: CASSAGTGLSNQPQHF. CDR3 in DNA: TGTGCCAGCAGCGCCGGGACAGGCCTTAGCAATCAGCCCCAGCATTTT.

This clone came up a few times. CDR3 region: CASSRGDGASGLGEQFF. DNA for the CDR3: TGTGCCAGCAGCCGCGGGGACGGAGCTAGCGGGTTAGGTGAGCAGTTCTTC. The V call is TRBV7-3, the J call TRBJ2-1; 8 bases map to TRBD2. The CDR3 runs to 17 residues. J lost 9 bases, V lost 5 bases, and 18 bases had no gene match. Germline V CDR1 and CDR2: SGHTA, FQGTGA.

In this sample, this clone turned up a few times. V gene TRBV4-1 combines with J gene TRBJ2-3, with 7 bases identical to TRBD2. This CDR3 is built from 16 residues. The V and J ends lost 0 bases and 8 bases, in that order; junction bases with no gene match: 11. Germline V gene sequence: CDR1 MGHRA, CDR2 YSYEKL. CDR3 in amino acids: CASSQDDGGNLGTQYF. The CDR3 region has the DNA TGCGCCAGCAGCCAAGATGACGGGGGGAATCTAGGTACGCAGTATTTT.

The chain couples TRBV2 to TRBJ2-3; 10 bases match TRBD1. After removal of 8 bases from V and 3 bases from J, the junction contained 2 bases not matched to a gene. The CDR3 contains 13 residues. Germline CDR1 is SNHLY and CDR2 is FYNNEI. CDR3 coding DNA: TGTGCCAGCCGGGACAGGGGAACAGATACGCAGTATTTT. It codes for CASRDRGTDTQYF.

The chain has TRBV12-2 and TRBJ2-7; TRBD2, as called in the table, went unchecked against the DNA. TRBV12-2 is a documented pseudogene. This CDR3 is built from 14 residues. In DNA, the CDR3 is TGTGCAAGATGGACTAGCGGGCTCCCATACGAGCAGTACTTC. Translation gives CARWTSGLPYEQYF.

The chain links TRBV29-1 to TRBJ2-1, with 9 positions matching TRBD2. This CDR3 contains 15 residues. CDR1 and CDR2 from the germline V gene are SQVTM and ANQGSEA. V dropped 5 bases and J dropped 0; count of bases not matched to a gene: 5. CDR3 coding DNA: TGCAGCGTTCCCACTAGCGGGCGCTCCTACAATGAGCAGTTCTTC. Amino acids: CSVPTSGRSYNEQFF.

The rearrangement uses TRBV28 and TRBJ1-5; 8 nucleotides match TRBD1. Germline loops: CDR1 MDHEN, CDR2 SYDVKM. With 3 bases clipped from V and 7 bases from J, the junction kept 8 bases outside the gene matches. The CDR3 extends over 15 amino acids. The CDR3 here is CASSLGTGRLQPQHF. The CDR3 DNA sequence: TGTGCCAGCAGTTTGGGGACAGGTCGGTTACAGCCCCAGCATTTT.

This clone was picked up a small number of times. The chain employs TRBV2 and TRBJ1-1, with unresolved D. The CDR3 length is 14 residues. Trimming removed 6 bases at V and 1 base at J, with 12 bases between. Germline values: CDR1 SNHLY, CDR2 FYNNEI. The CDR3 loop is CASRAPIQNTEAFF. CDR3 DNA: TGTGCCAGCAGGGCACCCATCCAGAACACTGAAGCTTTCTTT.

CDR3 coding DNA: TGTGCCAGCAGCTTAGATGCAGGGTCCCTGAATGAGCAGTTCTTC. This translates into CASSLDAGSLNEQFF. The genes are TRBV7-3 and TRBJ2-1; a possible D gene is TRBD1 (5 bases). The CDR3 totals 15 residues. V shed 2 bases and J shed 7 bases, with 15 bases lying between them. Germline V CDR1 and CDR2: SGHTA, FQGTGA.

This clone was seen once. This chain uses TRBV27 with TRBJ1-3; the D is unclear. Germline CDR1 is MNHEY and CDR2 is SMNVEV (reference sequence). The CDR3 loop spans 16 amino acids. The V end was cut by 2 bases, the J end by 4 bases, with 15 bases between. CDR3: CASSLSGVEAGNTIYF. The CDR3 region has the DNA TGTGCCAGCAGTTTAAGCGGGGTTGAGGCCGGAAACACCATATATTTT.

This chain connects TRBV30 to TRBJ2-6, with TRBD2 identical over 7 bases. The CDR3 runs to 16 residues. Trimming cost V 6 bases and J 0 bases; bases outside gene matches: 8. Germline V gene lookup returns CDR1 GTSNPN and CDR2 SVGIG (reference sequence). Written as DNA, the CDR3 is TGTGCCTGTCCGCGGGAGTCCTTCTCTGGGGCCAACGTCCTGACTTTC. It specifies CACPRESFSGANVLTF.

This clone came up a few times. This chain connects TRBV7-3 to TRBJ2-1, with TRBD1 matching 10 bases. V lost 5 bases to trimming and J lost 6 bases; unmatched junction nucleotides: 1. CDR1 is SGHTA, CDR2 FQGTGA, per germline. The CDR3 loop spans 13 amino acids. CDR3 sequence: CASSRTGGNEQFF. DNA for the CDR3: TGTGCCAGCAGCAGGACAGGGGGCAATGAGCAGTTCTTC.